This T cell receptor (beta chain) is drawn from a study of graft-versus-host responses after intestinal transplantation. Background on the study: Transplant types were multivisceral, liver-intestinal, or isolated intestinal. Anti-thymocyte globulin induction, then tacrolimus and steroids for two to four years, went to all recipients.

Points on this clone: The antigen remains unidentified. A read error may account for a junction end that differs from germline.

Study-wide findings and caveats: GvH clones were found in recipient marrow; some appeared first in ileum or blood. Early post-transplant falls in HvG clones accompanied the peak levels of circulating GvH clones.

The CDR3 length is 15 residues. Germline CDR1 and CDR2: SSHAT and FNYEAQ (reference sequence). Profiling relied on immunoSEQ multiplex PCR, and the TCRdb table lists in-frame clones only, not all of them. The sample has about 70,000 clones; around 90% are singletons. The V gene is TRBV7-7, the J gene TRBJ2-2; D remains ambiguous. This TCR was sampled from a human donor who was the organ donor for an intestinal transplant. Sequences were derived from unstimulated CD8+ T cells sorted from spleen or lymph node cells, sampled before transplant. In DNA form, the CDR3 reads TGTGCTAGCAGCCGAGAACTATCGAGCACCGGGGAGCTGTTTTTT. Protein sequence: CASSRELSSTGELFF.